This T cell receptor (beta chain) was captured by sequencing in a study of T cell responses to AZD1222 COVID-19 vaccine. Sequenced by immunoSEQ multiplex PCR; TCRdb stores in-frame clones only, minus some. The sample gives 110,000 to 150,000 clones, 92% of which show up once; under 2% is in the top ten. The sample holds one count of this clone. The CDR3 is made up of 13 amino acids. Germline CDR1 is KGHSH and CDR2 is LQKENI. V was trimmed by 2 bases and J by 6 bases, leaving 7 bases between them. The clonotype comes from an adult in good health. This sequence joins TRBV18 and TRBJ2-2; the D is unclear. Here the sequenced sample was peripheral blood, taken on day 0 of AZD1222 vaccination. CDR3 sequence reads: CASSPGQAGELFF. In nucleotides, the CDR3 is TGTGCCAGCTCACCAGGGCAGGCCGGGGAGCTGTTTTTT.